The 13 T cell receptor beta chains presented below share a single source sample, sequenced in a study of early T cells in non-severe SARS-CoV-2 infection. TCRdb re-derived calls from the 5' RACE reads in MiXCR, one entry per CDR3 protein. This table holds roughly 52,000 distinct CDR3 sequences, around 7% found once. The sample consisted of whole blood, taken at baseline. These TCRs come from an adult who was a healthcare worker with PCR-confirmed SARS-CoV-2 infection or an uninfected control (not recorded which).

V gene TRBV29-1 combines with J gene TRBJ1-1; D remains unclear. Trimming took 3 bases from V and 6 from J, leaving 11 bases between them. The CDR3 is 12 amino acids. Germline V CDR1 and CDR2: SQVTM, ANQGSEA. The CDR3 sequence is CSVDSPNAEAFF. CDR3 DNA sequence: TGCAGCGTTGATAGTCCTAACGCTGAAGCTTTCTTT.

This clonotype was picked up a small number of times. The chain has TRBV12-3 or TRBV12-4 and TRBJ2-6, with a weak D call TRBD2 (5 bases). CDR3 length equals 15 residues. V gave up 5 bases and J gave up 4 bases, with 12 bases separating them. The CDR3 nucleotides are TGTGCCAGCAGTCTACGGGAATCAGGGGCCAACGTCCTGACTTTC. Translated, it gives CASSLRESGANVLTF.

This clonotype was found a few times. This chain links TRBV4-3 with TRBJ2-7, with D perhaps TRBD2 (5 bases). Germline V CDR1 and CDR2: LGHNA, YSLEER. The CDR3 contains 17 residues. V was trimmed by 10 bases and J by 1 base, leaving 26 bases between them. The CDR3 region has the DNA TGCGCCACAAGGGCAAATATACGGACGAGGGTGTCCTACGAGCAGTACTTC. This gives the protein CATRANIRTRVSYEQYF.

Only a few counts were recorded for this clonotype. This CDR3 is CASRPSKGADTGELFF. The CDR3, as DNA: TGTGCCAGCAGGCCAAGCAAGGGGGCTGACACCGGGGAGCTGTTTTTT. This chain connects TRBV7-9 to TRBJ2-2; TRBD1 agrees at 7 bases. Germline V gene sequence: CDR1 SEHNR, CDR2 FQNEAQ (reference sequence). This CDR3 spans 16 amino acids. Trimming at V came to 6 bases and at J to 3 bases, leaving 10 bases not matched to a gene.

This clonotype was observed many times. J is TRBJ2-3 and V is TRBV4-2, with D tentatively TRBD2 (5 bases). The V and J ends lost 0 bases and 3 bases respectively, with 13 bases between them. CDR1 is LGHNA and CDR2 is YNFKEQ in the germline V gene. The CDR3 spans 16 residues. CDR3 nucleotides: TGTGCCAGCAGCCAAGAACCGCGCGGGTGGACAGATACGCAGTATTTT. This gives the protein CASSQEPRGWTDTQYF.

This clonotype was detected ten times or more. This chain uses TRBV7-9 with TRBJ2-5, with D possibly being TRBD1 or TRBD2 (5 bases each). From germline, CDR1 is SEHNR and CDR2 FQNEAQ (reference sequence). This CDR3 spans 15 amino acids. V lost 3 bases, J lost 5 bases, and 16 bases lay in between. The DNA of the CDR3 is TGTGCCAGCAGCTTTGCCGGGGCCTCGGAGGAGACCCAGTACTTC. It is translated as CASSFAGASEETQYF.

The V and J genes are TRBV12-3 or TRBV12-4 and TRBJ2-1; 9 bases agree with TRBD1. This CDR3 comprises 13 residues. The ends lost 6 bases at V and 7 bases at J; junction bases unmatched: 4. CDR3 amino acids: CASRQGALNEQFF. In DNA form, the CDR3 reads TGTGCCAGCAGACAGGGGGCTCTGAATGAGCAGTTCTTC.

This clonotype has just a few counts. This chain links TRBV2 with TRBJ2-5; no definite D call. CDR1 and CDR2 from the germline V gene are SNHLY and FYNNEI. The CDR3 is 13 amino acids. Trimming shortened V by 4 bases and J by 6 bases, and 12 bases separated the two germline ends. The CDR3 loop reads CASSGHARKTQYF. DNA for the CDR3: TGTGCCAGCAGTGGACACGCCCGGAAGACCCAGTACTTC.

This clonotype was detected ten times or more. The chain employs TRBV6-4 and TRBJ1-5; D unresolved. The CDR3 sequence is 13 residues long. The V gene's germline CDR1 is MRHNA and CDR2 SNTAGT. V lost 6 bases, J lost 8 bases, and 14 bases lay in between. The CDR3 DNA is TGTGCCAGCAGATCCCCGTATCTCAAGCCCCAGCATTTT. Amino acids: CASRSPYLKPQHF.

The gene calls are TRBV7-2 and TRBJ2-2; D might be TRBD2 (5 bases). CDR3 length: 18 amino acids. With 5 bases removed from V and 0 bases from J, the gap between germline ends came to 19 bases. CDR1 and CDR2 from the germline V gene are SGHTA and FQGNSA. CDR3 coding DNA: TGTGCCAGCAGCGCGGTAGGGCTAGCCGCCGCGAACACCGGGGAGCTGTTTTTT. Translated, it gives CASSAVGLAAANTGELFF.

This clonotype was seen a handful of times. V and J are TRBV19 and TRBJ1-5, with a weak D call TRBD1 (5 bases). The CDR3 is made up of 17 amino acids. Per germline, CDR1 LNHDA and CDR2 SQIVND (reference sequence). With 6 bases removed from V and 5 bases from J, the gap between germline ends came to 23 bases. CDR3 residues: CASSPPPQFGDHQPQHF. The DNA of the CDR3 is TGTGCCAGTAGCCCCCCACCGCAGTTTGGGGACCATCAGCCCCAGCATTTT.

Many counts were recorded for this clonotype. The gene calls are TRBV7-6 and TRBJ1-1; unclear D gene. The CDR3 length is 13 residues. From germline, CDR1 is SGHVS and CDR2 FNYEAQ. V gave up 7 bases and J gave up 0 bases, with 9 bases separating them. CDR3 nucleotide sequence: TGTGCCAGCATGGTGGGGATGAACACTGAAGCTTTCTTT. Protein product: CASMVGMNTEAFF.

The CDR3 sequence: CASSSTTTTYEQYF. DNA of the CDR3: TGTGCCAGCAGCTCGACGACAACGACCTACGAGCAGTACTTC. The chain is built from TRBV7-2 and TRBJ2-7; D remains ambiguous. There are 14 residues in the CDR3. Germline V lookup: CDR1 SGHTA, CDR2 FQGNSA. With 4 bases removed from V and 2 bases from J, the gap between germline ends came to 12 bases.